A single sample is the source of the 26 T cell receptor beta chains below, sequenced in a study of beta chain features in type 1 diabetes. Notes on the study in general: Type 1 diabetes patients had TCRB CDR3s that were shorter (moderately but significantly so) in all four CD4+ subsets.

Their cognate antigens are unknown. Expressed TCRB transcripts were sequenced because the isolated RNA had all been reverse transcribed beforehand. Measured with immunoSEQ multiplex PCR; TCRdb has only the in-frame clones, and not every one. Of roughly 700,000 clones in the sample, roughly 12% were seen once. Sequenced sample: naive CD4+ T cells from blood. These TCRs come from a man between 18 and 29 years old with type 1 diabetes.

This clone came up a few times. J is TRBJ1-2 and V is TRBV4-1; no clear D gene. V was shortened by 0 bases and J by 5 bases, with 10 bases between the two germline ends. CDR1 MGHRA and CDR2 YSYEKL come from the germline V gene. This CDR3 spans 14 amino acids. The DNA for the CDR3 is TGCGCCAGCAGCCAAGACAGGCTGAGTTATGGCTACACCTTC. Translation: CASSQDRLSYGYTF.

The rearrangement uses TRBV12-5 and TRBJ2-5; 13 bases align to TRBD2. V was clipped by 5 bases and J by 4 bases; unmatched bases: 10. The CDR3 covers 17 residues. Germline V lookup: CDR1 LGHNT, CDR2 FRNRAP. The CDR3 loop is CASGQSALAGGPETQYF. CDR3 bases: TGTGCTAGTGGTCAATCTGCACTAGCGGGGGGGCCAGAGACCCAGTACTTC.

This clone was seen only a few times. V gene TRBV5-4 combines with J gene TRBJ2-5; TRBD2 is a possible D gene (6 bases). The CDR3 contains 17 residues. Germline loops: CDR1 SGHNT, CDR2 YYREEE (reference sequence). The ends were cut back, 6 bases at V and 0 bases at J, with 21 bases in the middle. The CDR3 DNA is TGTGCCAGCACCGACGGGAGAGGAGGCCCCCACCAAGAGACCCAGTACTTC. Translation gives CASTDGRGGPHQETQYF.

The chain couples TRBV6-1 to TRBJ1-1; D gene unclear. V was cut by 1 base and J by 7 bases, with 16 bases left in between. There are 15 residues in the CDR3. The V gene's germline CDR1 is MNHNS and CDR2 SASEGT. CDR3 region: CASSEEFHPSSEAFF. The CDR3 DNA sequence: TGTGCCAGCAGTGAAGAGTTCCATCCGTCTAGTGAAGCTTTCTTT.

This clone was picked up a small number of times. The rearrangement joins TRBV7-9 to TRBJ1-6, with a tentative D call TRBD1 (5 bases). The CDR3 spans 14 residues. Per the germline V gene, CDR1 is SEHNR and CDR2 is FQNEAQ (reference sequence). Between the trimmed V and J ends, which lost 4 bases and 8 bases, there was a span of 12 bases. The CDR3 DNA sequence: TGTGCCAGCAGCTCGCGTGCGGGGGATTCACCCCTCCACTTT. This sequence encodes CASSSRAGDSPLHF.

This clone occurred once. The J gene is TRBJ2-7, the V gene TRBV5-1; the D is unclear. Trimming removed 0 bases at V and 3 bases at J, with 7 bases between. CDR1 and CDR2 (germline): SGHRS, YFSETQ. This CDR3 contains 13 residues. The CDR3 nucleotides read TGCGCCAGCAGCTTGGCCAGTTACTACGAGCAGTACTTC. Its protein is CASSLASYYEQYF.

Concerning this clone itself: The junction departs from the called germline gene at one end, perhaps through a read error. The chain links TRBV14 to TRBJ1-1; D is ambiguous. Germline V gives CDR1 SGHDN, CDR2 FVKESK. The length of the CDR3 is 14 residues. DNA of the CDR3: TGTGCCAGCAGCCAAGATCAAGGGAACGCTGAAGCTTTCTTT. Translation: CASSQDQGNAEAFF. The variable domain in full, with the rest retrieved from reference TRBV14 and TRBJ1-1, is EAGVTQFPSHSVIEKGQTVTLRCDPISGHDNLYWYRRVMGKEIKFLLHFVKESKQDESGMPNNRFLAERTGGTYSTLKVQPAELEDSGVYFCASSQDQGNAEAFFGQGTRLTVV.

This clone was picked up one time. The V and J genes are TRBV7-8 and TRBJ2-6; TRBD1 matches at 7 bases. Germline CDR1 SGHVS, CDR2 FQNEAQ. Trimming at V came to 3 bases and at J to 5 bases, leaving 13 bases not matched to a gene. The CDR3 spans 18 residues. CDR3 loop: CASSLEQGSPRWANVLTF. Written as DNA, the CDR3 is TGTGCCAGCAGCTTGGAACAGGGGTCCCCCAGGTGGGCCAACGTCCTGACTTTC. Together with reference TRBV7-8 and TRBJ2-6, the CDR3 gives the full variable domain: GAGVSQSPRYKVAKRGQDVALRCDPISGHVSLFWYQQALGQGPEFLTYFQNEAQLDKSGLPSDRFFAERPEGSVSTLKIQRTQQEDSAVYLCASSLEQGSPRWANVLTFGAGSRLTVL.

The table lists this clone with a few counts. The V gene is TRBV25-1, the J gene TRBJ2-1; unclear D gene. CDR3 size: 11 residues. CDR1 is MGHDK, CDR2 SYGVNS, per germline. Trimming removed 6 bases from V and 8 bases from J, with 8 bases in between. This CDR3 is CASRDFDEQFF. DNA of the CDR3: TGTGCCAGCAGGGATTTCGATGAGCAGTTCTTC.

The chain is built from TRBV2 and TRBJ2-1; D gene uncertain. V lost 2 bases and J 15 bases, leaving 11 bases between the germline ends. Per germline, CDR1 SNHLY and CDR2 FYNNEI. The CDR3 extends over 11 amino acids. The CDR3 spells CASSEMSKGFF. CDR3 coding DNA: TGTGCCAGCAGTGAAATGTCGAAGGGGTTCTTC.

The rearrangement uses TRBV18 and TRBJ1-4, with D unclear. Germline V gene sequence: CDR1 KGHSH, CDR2 LQKENI. Trimming left V 10 bases short and J 7 bases short, with 13 bases between. The CDR3 totals 12 residues. The CDR3 reads CATSRMGEKLFF. The CDR3 coding sequence is TGTGCCACCTCCCGGATGGGTGAAAAACTGTTTTTT.

The chain uses TRBV6-1 and TRBJ2-7, with D possibly matching TRBD2 (6 bases). CDR1 and CDR2 from the germline V gene are MNHNS and SASEGT. CDR3 length: 14 residues. The germline V and J ends were trimmed by 4 bases and 4 bases, with 14 bases remaining between them. CDR3 in amino acids: CASSVRDLGYEQYF. The CDR3 coding sequence is TGTGCCAGCAGTGTTCGGGACTTAGGGTACGAGCAGTACTTC.

The V and J genes are TRBV5-1 and TRBJ1-1, with D hard to call. The CDR3 is 16 amino acids. Germline CDR1 reads SGHRS; CDR2 reads YFSETQ. V lost 0 bases to trimming and J lost 5 bases, with 17 bases between them. The CDR3 here is CASSLALGTSRTEAFF. In nucleotides, the CDR3 is TGCGCCAGCAGCTTGGCCCTGGGAACCTCGAGGACTGAAGCTTTCTTT.

J is TRBJ1-2 and V is TRBV2; D gene ambiguous. CDR3 size: 11 residues. Trimming pared 4 bases from V and 4 bases from J, leaving 4 bases between. Germline assignment: CDR1 SNHLY and CDR2 FYNNEI. This CDR3 is CASSGGYGYTF. In DNA form, the CDR3 reads TGTGCCAGCAGTGGGGGCTATGGCTACACCTTC.

This chain connects TRBV15 to TRBJ2-7, with D possibly TRBD2 on 7 matching bases. V lost 5 bases and J 0 bases, leaving 17 bases between the germline ends. The CDR3 contains 16 residues. The germline CDR1 and CDR2 sequences are LNHNV and YYDKDF (reference sequence). The CDR3 nucleotides read TGTGCCACCAGCCCTGGGGGGGACACGTCCTCCTACGAGCAGTACTTC. This encodes CATSPGGDTSSYEQYF.

There are a few counts of this clone. The rearrangement joins TRBV9 to TRBJ2-5, with 12 nucleotides matching TRBD1. After removal of 3 bases from V and 6 bases from J, the junction contained 9 bases not matched to a gene. CDR1 and CDR2 (germline): SGDLS, YYNGEE. This CDR3 spans 16 amino acids. CDR3 coding DNA: TGTGCCAGCAGCGCCCGGGGACAGGGGGCGCAACAGACCCAGTACTTC. Residues: CASSARGQGAQQTQYF.

For this clone: Other DNA sequences in the same sample also yield this CDR3. The chain combines TRBV30 with TRBJ2-7; D is ambiguous. V was cut by 2 bases and J by 3 bases, with 8 bases left in between. The CDR3 extends over 12 amino acids. The germline V gene has CDR1 GTSNPN and CDR2 SVGIG (reference sequence). The CDR3 region has the DNA TGTGCCTGGAGTCTTTCAAGCTACGAGCAGTACTTC. Translated, it gives CAWSLSSYEQYF.

This clone was detected a few times. The V call is TRBV4-1, the J call TRBJ2-3; D possibly corresponds to TRBD1 (7 bases). V lost 4 bases, J lost 4 bases, and 15 bases lay in between. CDR1 is MGHRA, CDR2 YSYEKL, per germline. The CDR3 spans 15 residues. The CDR3 loop is CASSLHDREADTQYF. The CDR3 coding sequence is TGCGCCAGCAGCCTTCATGACAGGGAGGCAGATACGCAGTATTTT.

This clone was counted at least ten times. The same CDR3 is also encoded by other DNA sequences in this sample. The rearrangement joins TRBV30 to TRBJ1-5, with D unclear. Trimming left V 5 bases short and J 3 bases short, with 11 bases between. CDR3 length: 13 amino acids. Germline CDR1 is GTSNPN and CDR2 is SVGIG (reference sequence). Here the CDR3 DNA reads TGTGCCTGGGGGCGGGATTCCAATCAGCCCCAGCATTTT. Its protein product is CAWGRDSNQPQHF.

In this sample, this clone turned up a few times. Other DNA sequences in this specimen translate into the identical CDR3. The rearrangement links TRBV7-9 to TRBJ2-5; the D gene is possibly TRBD1 (6 bases). Germline CDR1 is SEHNR and CDR2 is FQNEAQ (reference sequence). With 6 bases removed from V and 2 bases from J, the gap between germline ends came to 10 bases. The length of the CDR3 is 13 residues. CDR3 bases: TGTGCCAGCAGTTTACAGGGTCAAGAGACCCAGTACTTC. Amino acids: CASSLQGQETQYF.

The CDR3 protein is CASSLHRVNTEAFF. CDR3 DNA: TGCGCCAGCAGCTTACACAGGGTCAACACTGAAGCTTTCTTT. This sequence joins TRBV5-1 and TRBJ1-1, with a tentative D call TRBD1 (6 bases). V was pared by 2 bases and J by 2 bases, with 10 bases between. The CDR3 contains 14 residues. The germline gives CDR1 SGHRS, CDR2 YFSETQ. The full variable domain, completed using reference TRBV5-1 and TRBJ1-1, is KAGVTQTPRYLIKTRGQQVTLSCSPISGHRSVSWYQQTPGQGLQFLFEYFSETQRNKGNFPGRFSGRQFSNSRSEMNVSTLELGDSALYLCASSLHRVNTEAFFGQGTRLTVV.

This clone was counted a few times. The chain links TRBV28 to TRBJ2-7; no definite D call. The CDR3 is made up of 12 amino acids. Trimming removed 10 bases from V and 0 bases from J, with 10 bases in between. The germline CDR1 and CDR2 sequences are MDHEN and SYDVKM. CDR3 amino acids: CAIRAGSYEQYF. The CDR3 DNA follows: TGTGCCATCCGGGCCGGCTCCTACGAGCAGTACTTC.

The rearrangement joins TRBV2 to TRBJ1-5; D gene ambiguous. The V end was cut by 0 bases, the J end by 0 bases, with 15 bases between. The CDR3 is 18 residues long. Germline-derived CDR1 and CDR2 are SNHLY and FYNNEI. For the CDR3, the DNA is TGTGCCAGCAGTGAAGCAGAGGTCTTCCTTTATAGCAATCAGCCCCAGCATTTT. The encoded protein is CASSEAEVFLYSNQPQHF.

This clone was counted a few times. Compared with germline, one end of the junction differs, possibly owing to a read error. The chain is built from TRBV4-1 and TRBJ1-2; 7 nucleotides match TRBD1. Germline assignment: CDR1 MGHRA and CDR2 YSYEKL. This CDR3 spans 15 amino acids. DNA for the CDR3: TGTGCCAGCAGCCAAAATCCGGGACAGCCCTATGGCTACACCTTC. Protein sequence: CASSQNPGQPYGYTF.

J is TRBJ1-5 and V is TRBV4-1; TRBD1 is a possible D gene (5 bases). Germline V lookup: CDR1 MGHRA, CDR2 YSYEKL. This CDR3 is 13 amino acids long. V lost 1 base to trimming and J lost 4 bases, with 5 bases between them. The CDR3: CASSQAGNQPQHF. Here the CDR3 DNA reads TGCGCCAGCAGCCAAGCAGGGAATCAGCCCCAGCATTTT.

V gene TRBV2 combines with J gene TRBJ2-7; 9 positions agree with TRBD1. The germline V gene encodes CDR1 SNHLY and CDR2 FYNNEI. The CDR3 sequence is 16 residues long. J lost 0 bases, V lost 3 bases, and 6 bases had no gene match. CDR3 protein: CASSDQRDRVSYEQYF. The DNA of the CDR3 is TGTGCCAGCAGTGATCAAAGGGACAGGGTCTCCTACGAGCAGTACTTC.